This T cell receptor (beta chain) was identified during a study of Tregs in tolerant kidney transplant recipients. Study-wide results and limits: Findings come from small patient numbers and require larger validation.

The germline V gene encodes CDR1 LGHNT and CDR2 FRNRAP. V lost 5 bases and J 7 bases, leaving 15 bases between the germline ends. This CDR3 is 14 amino acids long. Clones were sequenced by immunoSEQ multiplex PCR, and TCRdb holds only the in-frame ones, with some missing. Here the sample spans approximately 60,000 clones, 87% being singletons. As concerns this clone: The antigen is not known.

Related graft donors supplied nonmyeloablative bone marrow transplants, and mixed chimerism was transient. The chain uses TRBV12-5 and TRBJ2-1; D is perhaps TRBD2 (6 bases). The receptor was isolated from a human patient who received a combined kidney and bone marrow transplant. Some of the T cells may derive from the graft donor. The sample here was CD4+ T cells from blood (PBMCs), taken 6 months after the transplant. CDR3 coding DNA: TGTGCTAGTGGTAGGGACTTACTCGGAAATGAGCAGTTCTTC. Translation: CASGRDLLGNEQFF.